This TCR beta chain was recovered during a study of cytomegalovirus exposure and HLA in healthy donors. As for this clone: The antigen is unknown.

Findings of the study overall: Across HLA loci, a later analysis found differing TCR association rates, with DRB1 most and HLA-C fewest. It has been reported that TCR beta sequences accurately predicted the HLA-A and HLA-B alleles of most subjects.

This PCR relied on a set of 60 Vbeta primers and 13 Jbeta primers. Assay used: immunoSEQ multiplex PCR; TCRdb lists only in-frame clones, some missing. The sample carries about 140,000 clones, 76% recorded once. The sequence was collected from a man in his forties in good health and CMV-seronegative. Material: PBMCs.

In nucleotides, the CDR3 is TGTGCCAGCAGTGGAGGGACAGGCCAAGAGACCCAGTACTTC. Its protein is CASSGGTGQETQYF. This chain links TRBV2 with TRBJ2-5, with 8 bases identical to TRBD1. CDR1 SNHLY and CDR2 FYNNEI come from the germline V gene. The CDR3 runs 14 residues. J was trimmed by 1 base and V by 4 bases; bases with no gene match: 2.